The rows below give T cell receptor beta chains drawn from one sample of a study of identical twins. MiXCR was run by TCRdb on the 5' RACE reads, yielding one entry per CDR3 protein. Among roughly 710,000 distinct CDR3 sequences listed, less than 7% were seen once. The sample comprised naive T cells sorted from blood. These TCRs come from a man aged 18 to 30 in good health. CDR3s include the opening cysteine and the closing phenylalanine or tryptophan. A D gene is named only where the DNA matches it firmly. Only some rows state a clone size, as once, few, many or a class for expanded clones.

CDR3nt	CDR3aa	d_gene	j_gene	v_gene	abundance
TGCGCCAGCAGCTTGGCGGGACTAGCGGGAGGTACAGATACGCAGTATTTT	CASSLAGLAGGTDTQYF	TRBD2	TRBJ2-3	TRBV5-1	many
TGTGCCACCAGTGGCGCAGAGGTCCGCGTGGGTGCGGGCAATCAGCCCCAGCATTTT	CATSGAEVRVGAGNQPQHF	.	TRBJ1-5	TRBV24-1	.
TGCAGTCCGAGGGCAGATACGCAGTATTTT	CSPRADTQYF	.	TRBJ2-3	TRBV20-1	few
TGCAGTGCTCGACTAGCGGGGCTTGACTACGAGCAGTACTTC	CSARLAGLDYEQYF	TRBD2	TRBJ2-7	TRBV20-1	many
TGTGCCAGCAGCTTCACACCGAGCTCACCCGGGGAGCTGTTTTTT	CASSFTPSSPGELFF	.	TRBJ2-2	TRBV7-2	few
TGCAGTGCTCGATCCGGGACAGCAGACTCCTACGAGCAGTACTTC	CSARSGTADSYEQYF	TRBD1	TRBJ2-7	TRBV20-1	many
TGCGCCAGCAGCGCGGCTGCGGGAGATGAGACCCAGTACTTC	CASSAAAGDETQYF	TRBD2	TRBJ2-5	TRBV5-1	many
TGCAGTGCTAGAGATCCTCTTCTCGGGGAGCTGTTTTTT	CSARDPLLGELFF	.	TRBJ2-2	TRBV20-1	many
TGTGCCAGCAGCTCACCCCACGGGGGCATTACCTACGAGCAGTACTTC	CASSSPHGGITYEQYF	.	TRBJ2-7	TRBV7-9	.
TGTGCCACCAGCAGAGCAAGCGGGAGCTCCTACAATGAGCAGTTCTTC	CATSRASGSSYNEQFF	TRBD2	TRBJ2-1	TRBV15	many
TGTGCCAGCAGCGTAGATCCTCCGGGGGCGCCTGGAAACACCATATATTTT	CASSVDPPGAPGNTIYF	.	TRBJ1-3	TRBV9	many
TGTGCCAGCAGCTTGGACCTAACAGAGCAGTACTTC	CASSLDLTEQYF	.	TRBJ2-7	TRBV7-9	.
TGCAGTGCTAGTTGGCCCTACAAGAGACTAGCGGGACGCGGTGAGCAGTTCTTC	CSASWPYKRLAGRGEQFF	TRBD2	TRBJ2-1	TRBV20-1	few
TGTGCCAGCAGCAGCCGGGACCATCGCTCCTACGAGCAGTACTTC	CASSSRDHRSYEQYF	.	TRBJ2-7	TRBV7-9	many
TGTGCCACCAGTTCAGGGGTGCCTCAGCCCCAGCATTTT	CATSSGVPQPQHF	.	TRBJ1-5	TRBV24-1	many
TGTGCCAGCTCATACGGACAGGGATTGGAAAAGTTCTTC	CASSYGQGLEKFF	TRBD1	TRBJ2-1	TRBV18	few
TGTGCCAGCAGCGGAGGGACAGGGGGCTATGGCTACACCTTC	CASSGGTGGYGYTF	TRBD1	TRBJ1-2	TRBV6-1	.
TGCGCCAGCAGCTTAACCAGCGGGAGCTATCACGAGCAGTACTTC	CASSLTSGSYHEQYF	TRBD2	TRBJ2-7	TRBV5-1	many
TGTGCCAGCTCCAGGGGCCCTGAAGCTTTCTTT	CASSRGPEAFF	.	TRBJ1-1	TRBV27	many
TGTGCCAGCAGCGATTCAGGATCCAAGTACTTC	CASSDSGSKYF	.	TRBJ2-5	TRBV12-3/TRBV12-4	many
TGTGCCAGCAGTTACCTCGGGGGGGCCACTGAAGCTTTCTTT	CASSYLGGATEAFF	.	TRBJ1-1	TRBV6-2/TRBV6-3	.
TGCGCCAGCAGCTTAGTAGGGGAGGGATACAATGAGCAGTTCTTC	CASSLVGEGYNEQFF	TRBD2	TRBJ2-1	TRBV5-1	many
TGTGCCAGCAGTTTATCTTGGGTGGGGACTAGCGTAAATGAGCAGTTCTTC	CASSLSWVGTSVNEQFF	TRBD2	TRBJ2-1	TRBV28	many
TGCAGTGCCGGGACTAGCGGGAGGGATACGCAGTATTTT	CSAGTSGRDTQYF	TRBD2	TRBJ2-3	TRBV20-1	many
TGTGCCAGCAGTTTTGACAGGGGGCGAGAAGAGACCCAGTACTTC	CASSFDRGREETQYF	TRBD1	TRBJ2-5	TRBV12-3/TRBV12-4	.
TGCAGTGCCCCCCCGTGGGAGGGGGTAGAATATGGCTACACCTTC	CSAPPWEGVEYGYTF	.	TRBJ1-2	TRBV20-1	.
TGTGCCAGCAGGTACGGGACGAACACCGGGGAGCTGTTTTTT	CASRYGTNTGELFF	.	TRBJ2-2	TRBV3-1	.
TGCGCCAGCAGCTTGGCCGAGACAGGGAGCGCTGGCTACACCTTC	CASSLAETGSAGYTF	TRBD1	TRBJ1-2	TRBV5-1	many
TGTGCCAGCAGCCTACTAGCGGGAGGGATAAATGAGCAGTTCTTC	CASSLLAGGINEQFF	TRBD2	TRBJ2-1	TRBV6-1	.
TGTGCCAGCAGCTGGTTGGCTCTCTCCGGGGAGCTGTTTTTT	CASSWLALSGELFF	.	TRBJ2-2	TRBV28	.
TGTGCCAGCAGTCCGCAACTAGCGGGGAACCAAGAGACCCAGTACTTC	CASSPQLAGNQETQYF	TRBD2	TRBJ2-5	TRBV6-1	few
TGTGCCACCAGTGATGCCGGGACATCTAACATTCAGTACTTC	CATSDAGTSNIQYF	.	TRBJ2-4	TRBV24-1	.
TGTGCCAGCAGTTACGGGGGAGGGGATTTCGGCGAGCAGTACTTC	CASSYGGGDFGEQYF	TRBD2	TRBJ2-7	TRBV6-2/TRBV6-3	.
TGCGCCAGCAGCTTGTGGGGGGGCGACGCAGATACGCAGTATTTT	CASSLWGGDADTQYF	.	TRBJ2-3	TRBV5-1	many
TGCAGCGTTGGCCAGAACTACGAGCAGTACTTC	CSVGQNYEQYF	.	TRBJ2-7	TRBV29-1	few
TGTGCCAGCACCCCGCGGGTCAATGAGCAGTTCTTC	CASTPRVNEQFF	.	TRBJ2-1	TRBV2	.
TGTGCCAGCAGCTACGACCGCAATGAGCAGTTCTTC	CASSYDRNEQFF	.	TRBJ2-1	TRBV7-6	.
TGTGCCAGCAGGGTGACAGGGGAAGAGACCCAGTACTTC	CASRVTGEETQYF	TRBD1	TRBJ2-5	TRBV12-3/TRBV12-4	many
TGTGCCAGCAGTCCCCTCCGGGATCTGGGCAATCAGCCCCAGCATTTT	CASSPLRDLGNQPQHF	.	TRBJ1-5	TRBV6-1	many
TGCAGTGCACCGGGACTAGCGGGAGGGCCCGGCGAGCAGTACTTC	CSAPGLAGGPGEQYF	TRBD2	TRBJ2-7	TRBV20-1	few
TGTGCCAGCGGTGGGGCCGGGTTTGGTGAAGCTTTCTTT	CASGGAGFGEAFF	.	TRBJ1-1	TRBV2	.
TGTGCCACCAGTGATGCGGGACTAACTTACGAGCAGTACTTC	CATSDAGLTYEQYF	TRBD2	TRBJ2-7	TRBV24-1	many